These 6 T cell receptor beta chains were sequenced from one sample in a study of CD8+CD57+ T cells in acquired aplastic anemia. Template material for TCR beta VDJ and CDR3 profiling consisted of genomic DNA. TCRdb analysed the reads with MiXCR anew, one entry per CDR3 protein. The sample has about 220,000 distinct CDR3 sequences; approximately 35% are singletons. Input material: sorted CD4+, CD8+, or CD8+CD57+ T cells (not recorded which) from PBMCs. These TCRs come from a human donor in good health, serving as a control.

The chain joins TRBV29-1 to TRBJ1-2; D is possibly TRBD1 (5 bases). V was trimmed by 5 bases and J by 4 bases, leaving 14 bases between them. CDR3 length: 13 amino acids. Per germline, CDR1 SQVTM and CDR2 ANQGSEA. CDR3 nucleotides: TGCAGCGTTAAAAAAGGGGACCTCTATGGCTACACCTTC. It translates to CSVKKGDLYGYTF.

Remarks on this clonotype: A much larger clone lies a single base off, so this may be a read error. Without the conserved terminal phenylalanine or tryptophan, this CDR3 likely stems from a read error. The DNA is left out, because the CDR3 cannot be placed on it with certainty; the CDR3 is given as TCRdb lists it. This chain links TRBV7-3 with TRBJ1-2. The length of the CDR3 is 14 amino acids, counting both ends. Germline V gene data show CDR1 as SGHTA and CDR2 as FQGTGA. This CDR3 is CASSQDGFNYGYTC.

This clonotype was counted a few times. CDR3 nucleotides: TGTGCCAGCAGTCACGGACGCGAGGGCACTGAAGCTTTCTTT. Residues: CASSHGREGTEAFF. The chain has TRBV6-5 and TRBJ1-1; no reliable D call. V gave up 5 bases and J gave up 4 bases, with 14 bases separating them. This CDR3 has 14 residues. Germline CDR1 reads MNHEY; CDR2 reads SVGAGI.

The genes are TRBV7-9 and TRBJ1-5; 11 positions match TRBD1. V trimming: 10 bases; J trimming: 4 bases; junction bases outside the gene matches: 9. The germline gives CDR1 SEHNR, CDR2 FQNEAQ (reference sequence). This CDR3 spans 15 amino acids. CDR3 loop: CATSDGDRGNQPQHF. DNA of the CDR3: TGTGCCACCAGTGACGGGGACAGGGGGAATCAGCCCCAGCATTTT.

The chain's CDR3 is CASSISSGTSFAEQYF. For the CDR3, the DNA is TGTGCCAGTAGTATATCGTCCGGGACTAGCTTTGCCGAGCAGTACTTC. The chain recombines TRBV19 with TRBJ2-7; TRBD2 aligns across 9 bases. J lost 6 bases, V lost 2 bases, and 11 bases had no gene match. Germline V lookup: CDR1 LNHDA, CDR2 SQIVND (reference sequence). The CDR3 is made up of 16 amino acids.

At least ten counts were recorded for this clonotype. This chain uses TRBV2 with TRBJ2-1, with a possible D match to TRBD2 (5 bases). Deletions cut 4 bases from V and 5 bases from J, with 15 bases between. Germline CDR1 reads SNHLY; CDR2 reads FYNNEI. CDR3 length: 15 amino acids. This CDR3 reads CASSATRLTNNEQFF. CDR3 DNA sequence: TGTGCCAGCAGTGCCACTAGGTTGACAAACAATGAGCAGTTCTTC.